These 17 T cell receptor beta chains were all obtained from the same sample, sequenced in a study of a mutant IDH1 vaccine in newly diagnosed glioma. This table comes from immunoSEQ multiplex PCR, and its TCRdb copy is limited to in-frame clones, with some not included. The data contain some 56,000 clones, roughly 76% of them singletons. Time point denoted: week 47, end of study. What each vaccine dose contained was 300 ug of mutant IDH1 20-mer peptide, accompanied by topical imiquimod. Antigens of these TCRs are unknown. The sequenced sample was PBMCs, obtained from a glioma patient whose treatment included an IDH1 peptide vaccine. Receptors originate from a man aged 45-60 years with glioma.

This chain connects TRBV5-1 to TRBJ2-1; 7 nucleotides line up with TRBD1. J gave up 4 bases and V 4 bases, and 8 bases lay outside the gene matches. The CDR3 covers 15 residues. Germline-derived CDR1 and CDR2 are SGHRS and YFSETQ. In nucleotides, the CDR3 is TGCGCCAGCAGCATACAGGGGCCCTATTACAATGAGCAGTTCTTC. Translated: CASSIQGPYYNEQFF.

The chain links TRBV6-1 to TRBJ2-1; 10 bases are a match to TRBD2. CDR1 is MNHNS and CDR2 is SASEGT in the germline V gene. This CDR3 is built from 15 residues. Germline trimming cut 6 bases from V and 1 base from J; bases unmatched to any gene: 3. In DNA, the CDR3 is TGTGCCAGCAGCATTAGCGGGGGGTCCTACAATGAGCAGTTCTTC. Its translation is CASSISGGSYNEQFF.

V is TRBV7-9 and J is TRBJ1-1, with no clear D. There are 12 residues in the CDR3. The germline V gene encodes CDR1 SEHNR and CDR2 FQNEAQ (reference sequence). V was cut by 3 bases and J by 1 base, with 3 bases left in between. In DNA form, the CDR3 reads TGTGCCAGCAGCTTTGGGAACACTGAAGCTTTCTTT. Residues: CASSFGNTEAFF. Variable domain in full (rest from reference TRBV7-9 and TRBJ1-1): DTGVSQNPRHKITKRGQNVTFRCDPISEHNRLYWYRQTLGQGPEFLTYFQNEAQLEKSRLLSDRFSAERPKGSFSTLEIQRTEQGDSAMYLCASSFGNTEAFFGQGTRLTVV.

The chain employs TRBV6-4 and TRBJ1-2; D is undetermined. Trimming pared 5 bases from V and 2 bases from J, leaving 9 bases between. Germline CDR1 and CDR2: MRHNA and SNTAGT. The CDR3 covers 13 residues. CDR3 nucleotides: TGTGCCAGCAGTCCCGGGCAGAACTATGGCTACACCTTC. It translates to CASSPGQNYGYTF.

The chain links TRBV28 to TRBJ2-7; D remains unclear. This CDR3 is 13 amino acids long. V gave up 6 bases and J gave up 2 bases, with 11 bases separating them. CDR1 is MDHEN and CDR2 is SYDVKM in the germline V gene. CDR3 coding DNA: TGTGCCAGCAGGCTTACAGCTACCTACGAGCAGTACTTC. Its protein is CASRLTATYEQYF.

This CDR3 is CASTQWGVGTEAFF. In DNA form, the CDR3 reads TGTGCCAGCACCCAGTGGGGCGTGGGAACTGAAGCTTTCTTT. The gene calls are TRBV6-1 and TRBJ1-1; tentatively, D is TRBD1 (5 bases). The CDR3 totals 14 residues. V lost 7 bases to trimming and J lost 5 bases, with 17 bases between them. Germline CDR1 reads MNHNS; CDR2 reads SASEGT.

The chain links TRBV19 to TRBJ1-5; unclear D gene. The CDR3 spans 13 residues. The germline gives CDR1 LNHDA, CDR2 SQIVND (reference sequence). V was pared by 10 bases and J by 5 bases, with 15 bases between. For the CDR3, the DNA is TGTGCCAAAACGTCGGGGTTATATCAGCCCCAGCATTTT. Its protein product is CAKTSGLYQPQHF.

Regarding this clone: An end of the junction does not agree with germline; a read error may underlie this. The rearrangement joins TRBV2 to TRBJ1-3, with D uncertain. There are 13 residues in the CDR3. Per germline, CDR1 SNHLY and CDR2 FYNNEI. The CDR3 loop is CASSEDGGDTIYF. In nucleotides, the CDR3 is TGTGCCAGCAGTGAAGACGGTGGAGACACCATATATTTT.

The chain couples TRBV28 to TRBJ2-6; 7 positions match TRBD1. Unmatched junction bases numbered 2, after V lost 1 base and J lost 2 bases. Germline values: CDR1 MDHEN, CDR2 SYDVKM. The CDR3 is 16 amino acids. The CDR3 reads CASSLSDRAGANVLTF. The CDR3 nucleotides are TGTGCCAGCAGTTTATCCGACAGGGCTGGGGCCAACGTCCTGACTTTC.

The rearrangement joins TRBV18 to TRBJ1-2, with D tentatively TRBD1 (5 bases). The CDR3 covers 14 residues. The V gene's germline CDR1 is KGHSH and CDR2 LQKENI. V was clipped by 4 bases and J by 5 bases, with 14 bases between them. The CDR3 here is CASSQRGTLYGYTF. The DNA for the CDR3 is TGTGCCAGCTCACAGCGTGGGACCCTGTATGGCTACACCTTC.

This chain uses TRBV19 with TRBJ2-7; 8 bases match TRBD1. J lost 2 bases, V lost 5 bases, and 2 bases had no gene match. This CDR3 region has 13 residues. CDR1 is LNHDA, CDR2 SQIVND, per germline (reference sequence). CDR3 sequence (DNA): TGTGCCAGTAGTGTACAGGGGGCCTACGAGCAGTACTTC. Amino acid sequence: CASSVQGAYEQYF.

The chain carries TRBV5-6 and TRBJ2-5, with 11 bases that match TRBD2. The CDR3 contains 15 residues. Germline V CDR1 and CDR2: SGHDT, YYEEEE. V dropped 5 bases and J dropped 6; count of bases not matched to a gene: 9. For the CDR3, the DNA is TGTGCCAGCAGTTTGCTAGCGGGGGGTAGTCAGACCCAGTACTTC. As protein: CASSLLAGGSQTQYF.

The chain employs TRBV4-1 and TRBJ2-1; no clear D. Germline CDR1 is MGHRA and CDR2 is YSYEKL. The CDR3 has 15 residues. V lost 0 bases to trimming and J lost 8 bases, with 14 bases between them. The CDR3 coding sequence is TGCGCCAGCAGCCAAGATGGGCTGGGTTCGGATGAGCAGTTCTTC. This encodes CASSQDGLGSDEQFF.

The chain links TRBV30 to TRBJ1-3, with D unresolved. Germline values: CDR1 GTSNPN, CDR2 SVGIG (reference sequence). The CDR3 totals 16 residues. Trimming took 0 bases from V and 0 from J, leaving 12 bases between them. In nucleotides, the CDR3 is TGTGCCTGGAGTGTACAAGGGTCCCACTCTGGAAACACCATATATTTT. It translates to CAWSVQGSHSGNTIYF. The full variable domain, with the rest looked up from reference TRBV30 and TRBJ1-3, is SQTIHQWPATLVQPVGSPLSLECTVEGTSNPNLYWYRQAAGRGLQLLFYSVGIGQISSEVPQNLSASRPQDRQFILSSKKLLLSDSGFYLCAWSVQGSHSGNTIYFGEGSWLTVV.

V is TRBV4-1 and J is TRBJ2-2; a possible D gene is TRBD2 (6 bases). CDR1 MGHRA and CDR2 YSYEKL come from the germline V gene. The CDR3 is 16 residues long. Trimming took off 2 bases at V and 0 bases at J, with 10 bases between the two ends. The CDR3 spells CASSQKGLSNTGELFF. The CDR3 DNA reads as TGCGCCAGCAGCCAAAAAGGACTATCGAACACCGGGGAGCTGTTTTTT.

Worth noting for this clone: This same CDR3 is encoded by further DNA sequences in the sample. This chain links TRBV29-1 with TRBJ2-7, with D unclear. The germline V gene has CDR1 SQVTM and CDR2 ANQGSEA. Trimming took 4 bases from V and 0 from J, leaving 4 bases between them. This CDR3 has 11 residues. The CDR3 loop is CSVGTSYEQYF. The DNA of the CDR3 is TGCAGCGTTGGAACCTCCTACGAGCAGTACTTC.

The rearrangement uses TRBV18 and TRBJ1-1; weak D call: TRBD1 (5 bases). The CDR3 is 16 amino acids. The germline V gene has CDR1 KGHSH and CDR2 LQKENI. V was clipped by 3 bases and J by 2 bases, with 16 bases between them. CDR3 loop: CASSPPQGSSNTEAFF. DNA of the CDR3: TGTGCCAGCTCACCCCCGCAGGGCAGCTCAAACACTGAAGCTTTCTTT.